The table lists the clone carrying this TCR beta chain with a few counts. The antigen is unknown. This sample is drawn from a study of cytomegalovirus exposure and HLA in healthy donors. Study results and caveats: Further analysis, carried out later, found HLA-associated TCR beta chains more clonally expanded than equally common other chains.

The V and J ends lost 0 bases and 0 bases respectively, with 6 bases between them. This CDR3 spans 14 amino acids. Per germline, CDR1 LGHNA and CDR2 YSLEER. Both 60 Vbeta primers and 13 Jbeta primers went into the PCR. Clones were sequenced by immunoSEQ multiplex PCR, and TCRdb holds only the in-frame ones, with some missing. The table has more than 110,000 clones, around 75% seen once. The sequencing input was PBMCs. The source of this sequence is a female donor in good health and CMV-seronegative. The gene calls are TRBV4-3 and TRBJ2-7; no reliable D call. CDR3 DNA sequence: TGCGCCAGCAGCCAAGATCTCAGCTCCTACGAGCAGTACTTC. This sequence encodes CASSQDLSSYEQYF.